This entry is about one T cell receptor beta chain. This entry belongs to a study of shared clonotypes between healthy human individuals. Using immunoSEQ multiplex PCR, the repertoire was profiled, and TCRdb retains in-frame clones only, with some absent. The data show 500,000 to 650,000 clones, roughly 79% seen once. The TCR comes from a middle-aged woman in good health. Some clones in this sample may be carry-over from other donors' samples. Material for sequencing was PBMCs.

The chain's CDR3 is CAPGGRREQFF. The DNA for the CDR3 is TGTGCCCCCGGGGGGCGTAGGGAGCAGTTCTTC. The V and J genes are TRBV2 and TRBJ2-1, with D possibly TRBD2 on 7 matching bases. Germline V gives CDR1 SNHLY, CDR2 FYNNEI. V dropped 11 bases and J dropped 10 bases, with 15 bases sitting between them. The CDR3 is 11 amino acids.